The 15 T cell receptor beta chains below all came from one sample that was sequenced in a study of human T cells and chemical hapten exposure. Time point given: pre-sensitization, week 0. Described treatment: therapeutic diphenylcyclopropenone sensitization with weekly scalp DPC. TCRdb fed the RACE reads into MiXCR, producing one record per CDR3 protein. Of more than 50,000 distinct CDR3 sequences in the sample, approximately 6.7% were seen once. This specimen consisted of whole blood, obtained in connection with sensitization to the hapten diphenylcyclopropenone (DPC). These receptors all stem from a woman in her thirties with alopecia areata. Some clones in this sample may be carry-over from other donors' samples.

This clonotype was observed at least ten times. The chain carries TRBV19 and TRBJ2-3; D possibly corresponds to TRBD2 (6 bases). The CDR3 consists of 17 residues. Per the germline V gene, CDR1 is LNHDA and CDR2 is SQIVND (reference sequence). The germline V and J ends were trimmed by 10 bases and 1 base, with 24 bases remaining between them. The DNA of the CDR3 is TGTGCCACCAAAATAGGGGCCTTAGGAGGGGGCACAGATACGCAGTATTTT. Translated, it gives CATKIGALGGGTDTQYF.

This clonotype was seen repeatedly, ten times or more. This sequence joins TRBV20-1 and TRBJ1-4, with D unclear. The germline V gene has CDR1 DFQATT and CDR2 SNEGSKA (reference sequence). The CDR3 is 12 residues long. The germline V and J ends were trimmed by 0 bases and 6 bases, with 5 bases remaining between them. This chain's CDR3 is CSARDVDEKLFF. The CDR3 nucleotides read TGCAGTGCTAGAGATGTGGATGAAAAACTGTTTTTT.

The chain joins TRBV20-1 to TRBJ1-1; TRBD1 is a possible D gene (6 bases). This CDR3 is built from 13 residues. V was cut by 4 bases and J by 5 bases, with 14 bases left in between. CDR1 is DFQATT, CDR2 SNEGSKA, per germline (reference sequence). The CDR3 DNA sequence: TGCAGTGCTAATAGGGGGGCGGGAACTGAAGCTTTCTTT. Translating gives CSANRGAGTEAFF.

This clonotype was recorded a few times. The genes are TRBV19 and TRBJ1-6; 7 nucleotides match TRBD1. Trimming removed 5 bases from V and 10 bases from J; junction bases left unmatched: 5. CDR1 is LNHDA, CDR2 SQIVND, per germline (reference sequence). The CDR3 extends over 13 amino acids. Here the CDR3 DNA reads TGTGCCAGTAGTGGTACAGGGGAGTCACCCCTCCACTTT. Translated, it gives CASSGTGESPLHF.

This clonotype showed up many times. The V gene is TRBV29-1, the J gene TRBJ1-5; 8 nucleotides align to TRBD1. The CDR3 covers 14 residues. The junction had 11 bases not matched to a gene; V was cut back by 6 bases and J by 7 bases. Per germline, CDR1 SQVTM and CDR2 ANQGSEA. The CDR3: CSVKTGGEGQPQHF. DNA of the CDR3: TGCAGCGTGAAAACAGGGGGGGAAGGGCAGCCCCAGCATTTT.

The sample holds many counts of this clonotype. V gene TRBV10-3 combines with J gene TRBJ1-5; D is uncertain. The V gene lost 2 bases and the J gene lost 9 bases, with 11 bases spanning the gap. The CDR3 covers 13 residues. Germline assignment: CDR1 ENHRY and CDR2 SYGVKD. Here the CDR3 reads CAISERESGPQHF. The CDR3 DNA follows: TGTGCCATCAGTGAGAGGGAATCGGGGCCCCAGCATTTT.

The genes are TRBV2 and TRBJ1-6; 8 nucleotides match TRBD1. The CDR3 consists of 15 residues. CDR1 is SNHLY and CDR2 is FYNNEI in the germline V gene. The ends lost 5 bases at V and 7 bases at J; junction bases unmatched: 7. The CDR3 here is CASSTDRGSNSPLHF. CDR3 nucleotide sequence: TGTGCCAGCAGTACTGACAGGGGATCGAATTCACCCCTCCACTTT.

In this sample, this clonotype turned up many times. This chain links TRBV20-1 with TRBJ1-5; 10 bases agree with TRBD1. The J segment lost 5 bases and the V segment lost 6 bases, leaving 10 bases of the junction unmatched. The germline V gene encodes CDR1 DFQATT and CDR2 SNEGSKA (reference sequence). The length of the CDR3 is 15 residues. The DNA for the CDR3 is TGCAGTGCGGCCCCTCCGGACAGGGGGTATCAGCCCCAGCATTTT. Translated: CSAAPPDRGYQPQHF.

This clonotype has at least ten counts. One end of the junction varies from germline; a read error may be responsible. The gene calls are TRBV3-1 and TRBJ2-7; 9 positions match TRBD2. Germline V lookup: CDR1 LGHDT, CDR2 YNNKEL (reference sequence). This CDR3 has 13 residues. The CDR3 spells CASSQHTGTSSFF. The CDR3 DNA sequence: TGTGCCAGCAGCCAACACACCGGGACTAGCTCATTCTTC.

The genes are TRBV10-3 and TRBJ1-5, with 9 bases aligning to TRBD1. This CDR3 region has 14 residues. V trimming: 2 bases; J trimming: 4 bases; junction bases outside the gene matches: 0. Germline CDR1 ENHRY, CDR2 SYGVKD. This CDR3 is CAISEGTGNQPQHF. CDR3 nucleotide sequence: TGTGCCATCAGTGAGGGGACAGGGAATCAGCCCCAGCATTTT.

This clonotype was detected a few times. J is TRBJ2-1 and V is TRBV11-2, with TRBD1 matching 10 bases. V gave up 5 bases and J gave up 1 base; unmatched junction bases: 8. The CDR3 contains 17 residues. Germline V CDR1 and CDR2: SGHAT, FQNNGV. The CDR3 nucleotides read TGTGCCAGCAGCCGTAGCCGGACAGGGGGTTCCTACAATGAGCAGTTCTTC. It encodes CASSRSRTGGSYNEQFF.

Ten or more counts support this clonotype. The gene calls are TRBV20-1 and TRBJ1-1, with D possibly being TRBD1 (5 bases). The V gene's germline CDR1 is DFQATT and CDR2 SNEGSKA (reference sequence). The CDR3 contains 16 residues. Trimming cost V 0 bases and J 0 bases, with 14 bases left between them. The CDR3 DNA reads TGCAGTGCTAGAGATTTCCGGGACCCCTTGAACACTGAAGCTTTCTTT. Protein product: CSARDFRDPLNTEAFF.

Only a few counts were recorded for this clonotype. V gene TRBV30 combines with J gene TRBJ1-1; D unclear. CDR1 is GTSNPN, CDR2 SVGIG, per germline (reference sequence). This CDR3 region has 15 residues. The germline V and J ends were trimmed by 4 bases and 2 bases, with 17 bases remaining between them. CDR3 in DNA: TGTGCCTGGACCCCCCAAGGGCTGAGAAACACTGAAGCTTTCTTT. It encodes CAWTPQGLRNTEAFF.

Concerning this clonotype: A much larger clone sits a single nucleotide away, making a read error possible. The J gene is TRBJ1-1, the V gene TRBV5-1; TRBD1 is a possible D gene (5 bases). This CDR3 is built from 14 residues. Trimming stripped 3 bases from V and 0 bases from J, with 9 bases between. Germline V gene lookup returns CDR1 SGHRS and CDR2 YFSETQ. CDR3 region: CASSWRQMNTEAFF. The CDR3 bases are TGCGCCAGCAGCTGGAGACAGATGAACACTGAAGCTTTCTTT. Full variable domain (remainder filled in from reference TRBV5-1 and TRBJ1-1): KAGVTQTPRYLIKTRGQQVTLSCSPISGHRSVSWYQQTPGQGLQFLFEYFSETQRNKGNFPGRFSGRQFSNSRSEMNVSTLELGDSALYLCASSWRQMNTEAFFGQGTRLTVV.

This clonotype occurred many times. J is TRBJ2-6 and V is TRBV10-3, with D possibly TRBD1 on 5 matching bases. V was cut by 5 bases and J by 0 bases, with 14 bases left in between. The CDR3 is 17 amino acids. Germline lookup yields CDR1 ENHRY and CDR2 SYGVKD. The CDR3 loop reads CAISKTQVSSGANVLTF. The CDR3 coding sequence is TGTGCCATCAGTAAAACACAGGTTTCCTCTGGGGCCAACGTCCTGACTTTC.